In its sample, the clone carrying this T cell receptor beta chain was seen a few times. The antigen remains undetermined. Trimming left V 7 bases short and J 3 bases short, with 16 bases between. Per the germline V gene, CDR1 is KGHDR and CDR2 is SFDVKD. The CDR3 contains 15 residues. This sample is part of a study of T cell repertoires in cytomegalovirus infection. Background on the study: CMV infection and matching HLA type were both indicated by public TCR beta signatures. Overall study findings and caveats: Clonotypes of TCR beta that were HLA-C-restricted and CMV-specific dominated the ex vivo response.

TCRdb fed the reads into MiXCR, producing one record per CDR3 protein. This table holds just over 300,000 distinct CDR3 sequences, roughly 17% found once. The receptor's source is a human donor in good health (CMV status not recorded). Some clones in this sample may be carry-over from other donors' samples. Sequencing input: PBMCs. This sequence joins TRBV24-1 and TRBJ2-3; perhaps TRBD2 as D (7 bases). Here the CDR3 reads CATRGGDTWTDTQYF. The CDR3 DNA reads TGTGCCACCAGGGGAGGGGACACCTGGACAGATACGCAGTATTTT.